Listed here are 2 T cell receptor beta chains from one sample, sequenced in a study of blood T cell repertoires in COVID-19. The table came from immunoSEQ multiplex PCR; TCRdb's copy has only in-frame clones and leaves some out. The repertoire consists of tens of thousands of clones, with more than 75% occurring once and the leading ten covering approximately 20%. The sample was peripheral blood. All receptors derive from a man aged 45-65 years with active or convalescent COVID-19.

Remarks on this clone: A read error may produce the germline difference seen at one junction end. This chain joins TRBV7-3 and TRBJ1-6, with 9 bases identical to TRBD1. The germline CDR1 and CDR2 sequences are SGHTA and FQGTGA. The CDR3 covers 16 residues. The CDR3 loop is CASSLTGGAGNSPLHF. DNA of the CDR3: TGTGCCAGCAGCCTAACAGGGGGCGCGGGGAATTCACCCCTCCACTTT.

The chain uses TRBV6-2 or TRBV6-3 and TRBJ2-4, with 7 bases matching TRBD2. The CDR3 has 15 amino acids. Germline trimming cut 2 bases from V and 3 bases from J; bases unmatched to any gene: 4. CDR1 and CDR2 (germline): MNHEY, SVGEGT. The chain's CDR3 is CASSYGGGNKNIQYF. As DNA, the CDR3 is TGTGCCAGCAGTTACGGGGGGGGAAACAAAAACATTCAGTACTTC.